The entry below gives a single T cell receptor (beta chain) sequence along with its context. This clonotype has a handful of counts. Its binding antigen is unknown. No qualities accompany the bases; no much larger clone lies one base away. This specimen comes from a study of immune heterogeneity within non-small cell lung tumors (dated by TCRdb to 2016 to 2019). In terms of the full investigation: By histology, the tumors included roughly ten non-squamous carcinomas, a few squamous cell carcinomas and 1 tumor not otherwise specified. To examine intratumoral immune heterogeneity, the study used whole-exome sequencing, RNA-seq and TCR beta repertoire sequencing on multiple spatially distinct regions of each NSCLC tumor. TCR repertoires were analyzed from about 60 tumor loci of fewer than 19 patients, whereas transcriptome data were available for only approximately 47 loci from some 13 patients. Neoantigen binding to each patient's HLA alleles was predicted with netMHCpan-3.0 for mutant peptides of 8 to 11 amino acids. What the research found in general, with its limitations: Within a given patient, the same dominant CDR3B clonotypes showed up repeatedly across loci, although different tumor locations also carried unique high-frequency clones. A statistically significant but moderate positive correlation (R approximately 0.31) was observed between local T-cell repertoire clonality and local tumor mutational burden. For the most part, high-frequency TCR beta clonotypes differed from one individual patient to another.

Genomic DNA was extracted from bulk tumor tissue and used as the TCR template, and approximately 590 ng gDNA was amplified per sample. During surgery, multiple biopsies were taken from each primary tumor and placed as far apart as possible within the tumor mass. Patients in the study cohort, which was described as untreated, were newly diagnosed NSCLC cases going through curative surgery. Donors were about 14 newly diagnosed non-small cell lung cancer patients undergoing surgery with curative intent. Resected tumor masses were reviewed by two independent pathologists. Only high-quality DNA and RNA samples were carried forward to sequencing. The TCR beta CDR3 region was amplified with a multiplex PCR system, in which a first round of nine to eleven cycles was run using 32 V-gene forward and 13 J-gene reverse primers. First-round PCR used a QIAGEN Multiplex PCR Kit, and primer sequences were filed in Chinese patent CN105087789A. Illumina universal primers were added in a second PCR round performed with the Phusion High-Fidelity PCR Kit. Sequencing of the TCR libraries was done on the Illumina HiSeq X Ten platform in paired-end mode with a 151 bp read length. From the authors' description of their analysis: Cutadapt was used to discard reads without multiplex PCR primers, PEAR merged the read pairs, and MiXCR with default settings called the CDR3 regions. Shannon entropy measured repertoire diversity, and clonality was calculated as one minus the Shannon entropy divided by the ln of the count of productive unique sequences. Dominant or high-frequency T-cell clones were defined as clonotypes at frequencies of at least 0.5%. The public reads were run again by TCRdb, first through fastp at Q25 and then through MiXCR, and only productive beta chains were kept. Entries are consolidated by CDR3 protein sequence, retaining the most common genes and DNA. TCRdb's processing, not the authors' own work, is the source of the V and J calls. This sample gives 2,500 to 3,000 distinct CDR3 sequences in total; about a quarter of them show up just once. The ten most abundant clones make up 15% to 20% of the sample.

The source is a female donor with non-small cell lung cancer. The sequencing input was lung tumor tissue.

The sequenced DNA: TGTGCCAGCAGCCCTTCTCTAGGAGCAAACACCATATATTTT. Its translation is CASSPSLGANTIYF. This chain joins TRBV7-9 to TRBJ1-3; the D gene is not confidently resolved. V and J are truncated by 5 bases and 6 bases respectively, leaving an intervening sequence of 14 bases. CDR1 SEHNR and CDR2 FQNEAQ were looked up in the germline V gene (reference sequence). The CDR3 sequence holds 14 residues, the cysteine and phenylalanine included. Just the 42-base CDR3 DNA is kept, in frame starting at base 1.